This entry lists 7 T cell receptor beta chains sequenced from one sample in a study of T cells in localized non-small cell lung cancer. Profiled with immunoSEQ multiplex PCR; TCRdb holds only in-frame clones, not every one. Among roughly 34,000 clones listed, 85% to 90% were seen once. The sample in question was peripheral blood, obtained before any cancer treatment. Receptors were obtained from a male donor older than 55 with stage III lung adenocarcinoma.

This chain connects TRBV2 to TRBJ1-5; the match to TRBD1 covers 8 bases. The CDR3 contains 14 residues. The germline CDR1 and CDR2 sequences are SNHLY and FYNNEI. The V and J ends lost 6 bases and 4 bases, in that order; junction bases with no gene match: 5. The chain's CDR3 is CASRSTGANQPQHF. Here the CDR3 DNA reads TGTGCCAGCAGGTCGACAGGGGCTAATCAGCCCCAGCATTTT.

The chain employs TRBV12-2 and TRBJ1-3; the D call of TRBD1 is as the table states it, not checked on the DNA. TRBV12-2 is labeled a pseudogene. This CDR3 contains 13 residues. The CDR3 DNA reads as TGTGCAAGGGACACCGAGGCGGGAAACACCATATATTTT. Translating it yields CARDTEAGNTIYF.

The chain links TRBV13 to TRBJ2-7; possibly TRBD1 or TRBD2 for D (5 bases each). Germline V lookup: CDR1 PRHDT, CDR2 FYEKMQ (reference sequence). The CDR3 runs 14 residues. V was shortened by 4 bases and J by 2 bases, with 12 bases between the two germline ends. The CDR3 is CASSSGASAYEQYF. In nucleotides, the CDR3 is TGTGCCAGCAGCTCCGGGGCCAGCGCCTACGAGCAGTACTTC.

The V gene is TRBV19, the J gene TRBJ2-5, with D possibly being TRBD1 (5 bases). The CDR3 is 16 amino acids. CDR1 and CDR2 from the germline V gene are LNHDA and SQIVND (reference sequence). V lost 0 bases, J lost 3 bases, and 14 bases lay in between. CDR3 sequence (DNA): TGTGCCAGTAGTATAGATATCAGGGTTCGAGAAGAGACCCAGTACTTC. Its translation: CASSIDIRVREETQYF.

This sequence joins TRBV6-5 and TRBJ2-7; D possibly corresponds to TRBD1 (6 bases). CDR3 length: 15 residues. V dropped 5 bases and J dropped 3 bases, with 17 bases sitting between them. Germline assignment: CDR1 MNHEY and CDR2 SVGAGI. CDR3 in amino acids: CASSRTGTIGYEQYF. As DNA, the CDR3 is TGTGCCAGCAGTCGCACGGGGACAATAGGCTACGAGCAGTACTTC.

This clone was detected a few times. The chain employs TRBV6-1 and TRBJ1-1; D ambiguous. Between the trimmed V and J ends, which lost 2 bases and 7 bases, there was a span of 8 bases. Germline CDR1 is MNHNS and CDR2 is SASEGT. The CDR3 runs 12 residues. The CDR3 sequence: CASSERIFEAFF. The CDR3 region has the DNA TGTGCCAGCAGTGAACGGATCTTTGAAGCTTTCTTT.

The chain carries TRBV11-2 and TRBJ1-4; TRBD1 agrees at 8 bases. V lost 4 bases to trimming and J lost 16 bases; unmatched junction nucleotides: 5. CDR1 is SGHAT, CDR2 FQNNGV, per germline. This CDR3 comprises 11 residues. The CDR3 reads CASSSQQGEFF. The CDR3 region has the DNA TGTGCCAGCAGCTCGCAACAGGGGGAGTTTTTT.